The TCR beta chain under discussion was sequenced for a study of radiation and T cells in renal cell carcinoma. Overall study findings and caveats: In nephrectomy-only tumors, top 100 clonotypes averaged roughly 43%, versus around 54% irradiated. Dominant CDR3 motifs were more common in irradiated tumors than controls.

The data were produced by immunoSEQ multiplex PCR, yet TCRdb's version contains in-frame clones alone and is incomplete. Here the sample spans 15,000 to 17,000 clones, around 58% being singletons. Treatment meaning: treatment-naive control, cytoreductive nephrectomy. Control samples are tumors resected by cytoreductive nephrectomy without prior radiation. The patient's renal cell carcinoma had clear cell pathology. Deletions cut 0 bases from V and 6 bases from J, with 15 bases between. The germline V gene has CDR1 SGDLS and CDR2 YYNGEE. The CDR3 is 15 residues long. As to this clone: Its antigen is currently unknown.

This TCR came from a man aged 50 or older with renal cell carcinoma. The input for sequencing was tumor tissue, taken from a patient whose treatment was nephrectomy without radiotherapy. The gene calls are TRBV9 and TRBJ1-2; D is unclear. In nucleotides, the CDR3 is TGTGCCAGCAGCGTAGGGCAGGCGGGAGGTCATGGCTACACCTTC. Translating it yields CASSVGQAGGHGYTF.